The 22 T cell receptor beta chains listed next were all sequenced from one sample in a study of blood T cell repertoires in COVID-19. Profiled with immunoSEQ multiplex PCR; TCRdb holds only in-frame clones, not every one. The table records around 18,000 clones, 77% of them present only once. What was sequenced was peripheral blood. The receptors come from a man between 65 and 80 years old with COVID-19, enrolled during active disease.

The chain uses TRBV4-1 and TRBJ1-6; D call uncertain. CDR3 length: 17 amino acids. V lost 4 bases, J lost 5 bases, and 18 bases lay in between. CDR1 is MGHRA and CDR2 is YSYEKL in the germline V gene. CDR3 amino acids: CASSPPRGRRHNSPLHF. CDR3 coding DNA: TGCGCCAGCAGCCCTCCTCGAGGGAGACGCCATAATTCACCCCTCCACTTT.

The rearrangement links TRBV19 to TRBJ2-6, with 10 nucleotides matching TRBD1. V trimming: 7 bases; J trimming: 0 bases; junction bases outside the gene matches: 9. From germline, CDR1 is LNHDA and CDR2 SQIVND (reference sequence). CDR3 length equals 18 residues. The CDR3 DNA reads as TGTGCCAGTACCCGCGGGGGACAGGGGTACTCTGGGGCCAACGTCCTGACTTTC. Protein sequence: CASTRGGQGYSGANVLTF.

The chain carries TRBV15 and TRBJ1-6; TRBD1 aligns across 8 bases. With 3 bases clipped from V and 8 bases from J, the junction kept 6 bases outside the gene matches. CDR3 length equals 15 residues. The germline V gene has CDR1 LNHNV and CDR2 YYDKDF (reference sequence). The CDR3 bases are TGTGCCACCAGCAGGTCGACAGGGGCGGATTCACCCCTCCACTTT. It yields the protein CATSRSTGADSPLHF.

The sample holds one count of this clone. The rearrangement uses TRBV3-1 (or the pseudogene TRBV3-2) and TRBJ1-2, with 7 bases lining up with TRBD1. Losses at the gene ends were 3 bases for V and 2 bases for J; bases not matched to a gene: 0. Germline V gene lookup returns CDR1 LGHDT and CDR2 YNNKEL (reference sequence). The CDR3 is 13 residues long. The CDR3 DNA is TGTGCCAGCAGCCAGGACAGGAACTATGGCTACACCTTC. Protein: CASSQDRNYGYTF.

This chain joins TRBV27 and TRBJ1-6, with 7 nucleotides matching TRBD1. CDR3 length equals 16 residues. Germline lookup yields CDR1 MNHEY and CDR2 SMNVEV (reference sequence). The J segment lost 7 bases and the V segment lost 2 bases, leaving 8 bases of the junction unmatched. In nucleotides, the CDR3 is TGTGCCAGCAGTTTAGGCCTACAGGGGAGGAATTCACCCCTCCACTTT. Residues: CASSLGLQGRNSPLHF.

The chain joins TRBV7-2 to TRBJ2-3; 11 nucleotides line up with TRBD2. Looked up from germline, CDR1 is SGHTA and CDR2 is FQGNSA. This CDR3 is 16 amino acids long. With 1 base clipped from V and 1 base from J, the junction kept 1 base outside the gene matches. The CDR3 protein is CASSLGGLAGTDTQYF. The CDR3 nucleotides are TGTGCCAGCAGCTTAGGGGGACTAGCGGGCACAGATACGCAGTATTTT.

The gene calls are TRBV28 and TRBJ2-7; tentative D call: TRBD1 (6 bases). Germline V CDR1 and CDR2: MDHEN, SYDVKM. The length of the CDR3 is 15 residues. V was pared by 5 bases and J by 7 bases, with 21 bases between. The CDR3 nucleotides read TGTGCCAGCAGTCCACCGGGACATACGTTTTGGGAGCAGTACTTC. Protein product: CASSPPGHTFWEQYF.

This clone showed up just a few times. CDR3 loop: CAISGRDTSTDTQYF. In DNA form, the CDR3 reads TGTGCCATCAGTGGCCGGGACACCAGCACAGATACGCAGTATTTT. V and J are TRBV10-3 and TRBJ2-3; maybe TRBD1 (6 bases). CDR3 length equals 15 residues. In germline, CDR1 is ENHRY, CDR2 SYGVKD. V lost 4 bases to trimming and J lost 0 bases, with 11 bases between them.

In nucleotides, the CDR3 is TGCAGCGCTGCGGGTAATGAAAAACTGTTTTTT. As protein: CSAAGNEKLFF. The genes are TRBV29-1 and TRBJ1-4; D remains ambiguous. Germline CDR1 reads SQVTM; CDR2 reads ANQGSEA. This CDR3 is built from 11 residues. Deletions cut 7 bases from V and 4 bases from J, with 7 bases between.

The chain combines TRBV7-9 with TRBJ2-7; 9 nucleotides agree with TRBD1. With 5 bases clipped from V and 5 bases from J, the junction kept 10 bases outside the gene matches. This CDR3 has 15 amino acids. From germline, CDR1 is SEHNR and CDR2 FQNEAQ (reference sequence). CDR3 protein: CASSLGQGMGNEQYF. The CDR3, as DNA: TGTGCCAGCAGCCTCGGACAGGGGATGGGCAACGAGCAGTACTTC. The whole variable domain, remainder taken from reference TRBV7-9 and TRBJ2-7, is DTGVSQNPRHKITKRGQNVTFRCDPISEHNRLYWYRQTLGQGPEFLTYFQNEAQLEKSRLLSDRFSAERPKGSFSTLEIQRTEQGDSAMYLCASSLGQGMGNEQYFGPGTRLTVT.

V usage is TRBV7-8 and J usage is TRBJ2-7, with 7 bases fitting TRBD1. Trimming cost V 5 bases and J 3 bases; bases outside gene matches: 4. The CDR3 has 13 amino acids. In germline, CDR1 is SGHVS, CDR2 FQNEAQ. CDR3 in amino acids: CASSRDRDYEQYF. The CDR3 bases are TGTGCCAGCAGCCGGGACAGAGACTACGAGCAGTACTTC. The full variable domain, with the rest looked up from reference TRBV7-8 and TRBJ2-7, is GAGVSQSPRYKVAKRGQDVALRCDPISGHVSLFWYQQALGQGPEFLTYFQNEAQLDKSGLPSDRFFAERPEGSVSTLKIQRTQQEDSAVYLCASSRDRDYEQYFGPGTRLTVT.

J is TRBJ2-2 and V is TRBV7-2; D is possibly TRBD1 (5 bases). Looked up from germline, CDR1 is SGHTA and CDR2 is FQGNSA. The CDR3 extends over 13 amino acids. V lost 6 bases to trimming and J lost 7 bases, with 12 bases between them. In DNA, the CDR3 is TGTGCCAGCAGTACCCAGGGTGTCGGGGAGCTGTTTTTT. Protein: CASSTQGVGELFF.

The chain couples TRBV28 to TRBJ2-1; TRBD2 might be the D (5 bases). CDR3 length: 16 residues. Germline loops: CDR1 MDHEN, CDR2 SYDVKM. V was shortened by 1 base and J by 6 bases, with 16 bases between the two germline ends. CDR3 bases: TGTGCCAGCAGTTTATTTTCCGGGGAACGTCTCAATGAGCAGTTCTTC. Translated: CASSLFSGERLNEQFF.

The chain has TRBV6-2 or TRBV6-3 and TRBJ2-7, with D possibly being TRBD2 (6 bases). Trimming took 2 bases from V and 3 from J, leaving 23 bases between them. CDR3 length: 18 residues. Germline CDR1 reads MNHEY; CDR2 reads SVGEGT. In DNA form, the CDR3 reads TGTGCCAGCAGTTACCCAACCCTCACCCCCGGGGGATTCTACGAGCAGTACTTC. The encoded protein is CASSYPTLTPGGFYEQYF.

This CDR3 reads CASSLRSRENEKLFF. The DNA for the CDR3 is TGTGCCAGCAGCTTACGGAGTCGAGAGAATGAAAAACTGTTTTTT. The chain uses TRBV11-2 and TRBJ1-4; D ambiguous. Trimming stripped 2 bases from V and 5 bases from J, with 12 bases between. The CDR3 covers 15 residues. Germline V gene sequence: CDR1 SGHAT, CDR2 FQNNGV.

This rearrangement joins TRBV7-6 to TRBJ2-1; D is possibly TRBD2 (6 bases). Trimming pared 4 bases from V and 5 bases from J, leaving 21 bases between. CDR1 and CDR2 from the germline V gene are SGHVS and FNYEAQ. There are 17 residues in the CDR3. The CDR3 is CASSSYGAGQRNNEQFF. Here the CDR3 DNA reads TGTGCCAGCAGCTCTTACGGGGCGGGGCAGAGGAACAATGAGCAGTTCTTC.

The J gene is TRBJ2-7, the V gene TRBV9, with 11 bases matching TRBD1. Germline-derived CDR1 and CDR2 are SGDLS and YYNGEE. The CDR3 contains 15 residues. The V gene end was trimmed by 6 bases and the J gene end by 4 bases; junction bases not matched to a gene: 9. As DNA, the CDR3 is TGTGCCAGCAACCTTGGACAGGGGGCTGTATACGAGCAGTACTTC. Translating it yields CASNLGQGAVYEQYF.

The chain uses TRBV19 and TRBJ2-7; 8 bases align to TRBD1. CDR1 and CDR2 (germline): LNHDA, SQIVND (reference sequence). This CDR3 has 14 residues. J gave up 6 bases and V 1 base, and 5 bases lay outside the gene matches. The CDR3: CASSIGTGSPEQYF. In nucleotides, the CDR3 is TGTGCCAGTAGTATAGGGACAGGGTCCCCCGAGCAGTACTTC.

This rearrangement joins TRBV18 to TRBJ2-1; D is uncertain. CDR3 length equals 14 residues. CDR1 and CDR2 from the germline V gene are KGHSH and LQKENI. V shed 1 base and J shed 1 base, with 5 bases lying between them. The CDR3 is CASSPQRSYNEQFF. CDR3 DNA sequence: TGTGCCAGCTCACCACAACGGTCCTACAATGAGCAGTTCTTC.

V and J are TRBV29-1 and TRBJ2-7; D remains ambiguous. Trimming removed 4 bases at V and 2 bases at J, with 15 bases between. The CDR3 has 14 amino acids. The germline CDR1 and CDR2 sequences are SQVTM and ANQGSEA. DNA of the CDR3: TGCAGCGTTGCGTCCGGGTTACCCCCCTACGAGCAGTACTTC. Amino acid sequence: CSVASGLPPYEQYF.

The chain is built from TRBV2 and TRBJ1-5; no clear D gene. V was clipped by 5 bases and J by 3 bases, with 2 bases between them. The V gene's germline CDR1 is SNHLY and CDR2 FYNNEI. This CDR3 comprises 11 residues. The CDR3 spells CASSLNQPQHF. In nucleotides, the CDR3 is TGTGCCAGCAGTCTCAATCAGCCCCAGCATTTT.

This clone was recorded a few times. The chain carries TRBV11-2 and TRBJ2-7, with 9 positions matching TRBD1. CDR3 length: 13 amino acids. With V trimmed by 5 bases and J by 4 bases, 3 bases remained unmatched. Per germline, CDR1 SGHAT and CDR2 FQNNGV. The CDR3 sequence: CASSRDREYEQYF. CDR3 DNA: TGTGCCAGCAGCCGGGACAGGGAGTACGAGCAGTACTTC.